This TCR beta chain was captured by sequencing in a study of breast tumors, draining lymph nodes, adjacent tissues. This clonotype appeared many times. Antigen unknown. TCRdb re-called the multiplex PCR reads with MiXCR, one entry per CDR3 protein. Among fewer than 15,000 distinct CDR3 sequences listed, roughly 50% were seen once. Study conclusions and caveats: Luminal-like breast cancer showed significantly higher tumor–nontumor repertoire similarity than basal-like. Findings are consistent with lymph node origin and intratumoral expansion of most tumor T cells.

The specimen sequenced was tumor-adjacent breast tissue. The clonotype was recovered from a female donor with breast cancer. Some clones in this sample may be carry-over from other donors' samples.

CDR3 in amino acids: CASSRTNTEAFF. The CDR3 DNA is TGTGCCAGCAGCCGGACGAACACTGAAGCTTTCTTT. This chain connects TRBV7-6 to TRBJ1-1; D not resolved. This CDR3 is built from 12 residues. Germline-derived CDR1 and CDR2 are SGHVS and FNYEAQ. V was pared by 5 bases and J by 1 base, with 5 bases between.